A single T cell receptor beta chain is shown here with its context. Its antigen remains unidentified. The record has no base qualities; no much larger clone is one base away. This sample stems from a study of shared clonotypes between healthy human individuals (dated by TCRdb to the early 2020s). For the study in its entirety: Three men and two women, aged 18 to 49 years, made up the cohort. For each donor, CD4 naive and CD4 memory were each run on three plates, CD8 naive on two plates, and CD8 memory on one plate. To increase sequencing depth and limit assay-specific biases, TCR repertoire library preparation and sequencing were carried out by different laboratories using diverse techniques. Leukapheresis yielded between about 0.94 and 9 billion PBMCs per donor. To estimate repertoire size and how much clonotype sharing occurs between individuals, the study deeply sequenced the blood TCR repertoires of about five healthy adults. The paper as a whole reports these results and caveats: Pairwise subsampling indicated that sequencing depth was expected to affect the degree of clonotype sharing among donors. Only blood was sampled, and tissue TCR repertoires likely differ from those in blood. Larger estimated clonotype richness was generally found for naive subsets than for memory subsets. The genetic and exposure-history diversity represented was limited by the small number of donors. Higher generation probabilities were observed for clonotypes shared by all four sorted-subset donors than for non-shared clonotypes. About 5% of naive CD4, 3.5% of naive CD8, 2.3% of memory CD4, and about 0.4% of memory CD8 clonotypes were shared across several donors. Even with the large sequencing depth, rarefaction of the sorted-subset datasets indicated that sequencing was incomplete.

TCR CDR3 regions were amplified from genomic DNA by multiplex PCR using the deep immunoSEQ assay. Extracted genomic DNA from each cell subset was distributed evenly across all wells of several immunoSEQ 96-well plates, and each plate was treated as a replicate. For sorted subsets, roughly 190 ng of genomic DNA, equivalent to some 30,000 T cell genomes, went into each replicate PCR. Purified libraries were quantified with a Qubit 3.0 fluorometer, sized on a Bioanalyzer 2100, and re-quantified with the KAPA Library Quantification kit. Every immunoSEQ 96-well plate was sequenced on a dedicated single-read 150-cycle Illumina NextSeq 550 flow cell. As for how the authors treated the data: The immunoSEQ output contained only junctional sequences without quality scores, so filtering could not match that applied to full-length reads. Sequences were annotated with PyIR, a Python wrapper for IgBLAST v1.9, using IMGT germline references to assign V/J genes and CDR3. Reads were filtered out if the reads had weak V/J assignments (E-value above 1e-6), no CDR3, stop codons, out-of-frame junctions, or ambiguous translated residues. V3J clonotypes were defined as sequences sharing the same inferred V gene, J gene, and CDR3 amino acid sequence. The percentage overlap between two repertoires was calculated by dividing the number of shared unique clonotypes by the size of the smaller repertoire. Three approaches were used to assess repertoire richness: RTK rarefaction, the Chao1 estimator, and Recon v2.1 estimates of unobserved clonotypes. Generation probabilities were computed with OLGA for all TCRbeta clonotypes obtained by the gDNA method from several donors. What TCRdb holds here is the immuneACCESS table cut down to in-frame rearrangements. Part of the clones is not present; checked against another copy, under half of the missing clones reflect an unresolved V gene, and the others are unexplained. The V and J calls and clone size were taken over from that table, and D and trimming were inferred from the DNA. The sample profile shows about 2.1 million clones; roughly 95% of them were found once. The ten largest clones take up approximately 1.6% of the sample.

CDR1 and CDR2, per the germline V gene, are SGHTA and FQGNSA. For this chain, trimming is 4 bases at the V end and 10 bases at the J end, and the number of junction bases without a gene match is 6. The CDR3 runs 13 amino acids, cysteine and phenylalanine included. Just CDR3 DNA is preserved here, 39 bases in frame from base 1. For the CD8 naive samples, CD45RO-negative cells were positively selected for CCR7, yielding a CD45RA+CCR7+ population from which TemRA cells were excluded. Donors were healthy HIV-negative adults with no recently reported acute infections or vaccinations. Every donor was a Caucasian adult residing in Nashville, Tennessee, USA. After blood collection by leukapheresis, PBMCs were isolated using Ficoll-Histopaque density gradient centrifugation and then cryopreserved in the vapor phase of liquid nitrogen. Purity and quantity of every magnetically sorted T cell population were checked by analytical flow cytometry. Genomic DNA was isolated from every sorted fraction and measured by UV absorbance on a Nanodrop 2000c.

The sequence was obtained from a young man in good health. Some clones in this sample may be carry-over from other donors' samples. The chain employs TRBV7-2 and TRBJ2-1; 8 bases in between match TRBD1. The source material was naive CD8+ T cells from PBMCs. The meaning of the sample's cell subset or site label: CD45RA+CCR7+. The CDR3 protein: CASSYGTGLEQFF. In nucleotides, the sequence is TGTGCCAGCAGCTATGGGACAGGCCTGGAGCAGTTCTTC. Reference TRBV7-2 and TRBJ2-1 proteins supply the regions before and after the CDR3; the full variable domain is: GAGVSQSPSNKVTEKGKDVELRCDPISGHTALYWYRQSLGQGLEFLIYFQGNSAPDKSGLPSDRFSAERTGGSVSTLTIQRTQQEDSAVYLCASSYGTGLEQFFGPGTRLTVL.